This TCR beta chain was obtained from a study of cytomegalovirus exposure and HLA in healthy donors. Study overall: The same platform as the 500 to 700 first-cohort repertoires was used for the roughly 130 validation repertoires, a later analysis reported.

Germline V gene data show CDR1 as MDHEN and CDR2 as SYDVKM. With 6 bases removed from V and 5 bases from J, the gap between germline ends came to 20 bases. The CDR3 has 16 amino acids. To note about this clone: As yet, its antigen is unknown.

Study-level results: Most TCR sequences showed up rarely, but some public TCRs showed up in many donors. Some TCR beta chains (more than 150 of them) were listed as cytomegalovirus-associated.

Libraries were prepared by immunoSEQ multiplex PCR; TCRdb keeps only in-frame clonotypes and omits some of them. Of about 250,000 clones in the sample, about 90% were seen once. The sequenced sample was PBMCs. The chain employs TRBV28 and TRBJ2-1; D might be TRBD2 (7 bases). The receptor was isolated from a man aged 18-30 years in good health and CMV-seropositive. CDR3 amino acids: CASSRRRGRADNEQFF. CDR3 nucleotide sequence: TGTGCCAGCAGCCGTAGAAGGGGGAGGGCTGACAATGAGCAGTTCTTC.